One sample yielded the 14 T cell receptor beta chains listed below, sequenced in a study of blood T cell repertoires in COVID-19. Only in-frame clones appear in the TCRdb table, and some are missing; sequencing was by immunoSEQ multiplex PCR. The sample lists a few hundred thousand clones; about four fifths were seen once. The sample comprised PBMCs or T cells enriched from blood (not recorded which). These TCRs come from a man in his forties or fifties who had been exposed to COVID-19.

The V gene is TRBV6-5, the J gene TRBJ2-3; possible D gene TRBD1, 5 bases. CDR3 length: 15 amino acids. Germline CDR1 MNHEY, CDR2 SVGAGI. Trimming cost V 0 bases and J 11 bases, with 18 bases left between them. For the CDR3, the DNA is TGTGCCAGCAGTTACTCGAGATCCGTGGCGCAGGGGCAGTATTTT. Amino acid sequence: CASSYSRSVAQGQYF.

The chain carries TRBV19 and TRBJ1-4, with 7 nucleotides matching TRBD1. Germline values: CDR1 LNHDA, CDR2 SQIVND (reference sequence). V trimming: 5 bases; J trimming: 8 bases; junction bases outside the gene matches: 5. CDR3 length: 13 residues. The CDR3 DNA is TGTGCCAGTAGTCGACAGGGCCTAGAAAAACTGTTTTTT. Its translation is CASSRQGLEKLFF.

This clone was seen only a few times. In DNA, the CDR3 is TGTGCCAGTAACGCGCAGGCAGCAACTAATGAAAAACTGTTTTTT. Amino acids: CASNAQAATNEKLFF. The chain joins TRBV19 to TRBJ1-4; D unresolved. The CDR3 has 15 residues. Germline lookup yields CDR1 LNHDA and CDR2 SQIVND (reference sequence). With 7 bases removed from V and 0 bases from J, the gap between germline ends came to 12 bases.

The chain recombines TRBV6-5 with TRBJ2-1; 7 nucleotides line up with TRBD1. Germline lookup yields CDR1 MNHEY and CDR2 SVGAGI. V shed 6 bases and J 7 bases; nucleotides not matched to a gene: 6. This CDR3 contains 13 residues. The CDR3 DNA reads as TGTGCCAGCAGAGGGGACAGTGGAAATGAGCAGTTCTTC. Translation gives CASRGDSGNEQFF.

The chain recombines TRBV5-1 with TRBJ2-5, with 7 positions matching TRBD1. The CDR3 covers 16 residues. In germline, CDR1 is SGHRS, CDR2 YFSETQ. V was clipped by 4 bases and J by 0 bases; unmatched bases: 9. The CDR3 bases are TGCGCCAGCAGCCAAGGGACAGCCAACAACCAAGAGACCCAGTACTTC. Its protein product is CASSQGTANNQETQYF.

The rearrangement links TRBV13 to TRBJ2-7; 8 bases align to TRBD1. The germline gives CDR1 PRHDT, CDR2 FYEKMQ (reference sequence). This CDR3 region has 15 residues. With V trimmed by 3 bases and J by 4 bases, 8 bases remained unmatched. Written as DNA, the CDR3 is TGTGCCAGCAGCTTCGAACAGGGGGTATTTTACGAGCAGTACTTC. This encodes CASSFEQGVFYEQYF.

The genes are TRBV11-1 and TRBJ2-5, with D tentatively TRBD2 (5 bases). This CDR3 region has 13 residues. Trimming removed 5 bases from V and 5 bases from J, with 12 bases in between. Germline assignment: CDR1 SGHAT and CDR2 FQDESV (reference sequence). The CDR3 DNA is TGTGCCAGCAGCAAAGCGGCCTATGAGACCCAGTACTTC. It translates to CASSKAAYETQYF.

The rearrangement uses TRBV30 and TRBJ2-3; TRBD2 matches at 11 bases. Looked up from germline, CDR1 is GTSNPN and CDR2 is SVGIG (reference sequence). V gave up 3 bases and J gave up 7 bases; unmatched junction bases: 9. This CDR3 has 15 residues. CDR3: CAWRLAGTSGNTQYF. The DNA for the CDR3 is TGTGCCTGGAGATTGGCCGGGACTAGCGGAAATACGCAGTATTTT. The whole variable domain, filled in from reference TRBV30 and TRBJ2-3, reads SQTIHQWPATLVQPVGSPLSLECTVEGTSNPNLYWYRQAAGRGLQLLFYSVGIGQISSEVPQNLSASRPQDRQFILSSKKLLLSDSGFYLCAWRLAGTSGNTQYFGPGTRLTVL.

CDR3 DNA sequence: TGTGCCAGCAGTAAGACATTCTCTGGAAACACCATATATTTT. Its translation: CASSKTFSGNTIYF. The chain combines TRBV6-5 with TRBJ1-3, with D uncertain. This CDR3 comprises 14 residues. The germline V gene encodes CDR1 MNHEY and CDR2 SVGAGI. Trimming took off 5 bases at V and 0 bases at J, with 8 bases between the two ends.

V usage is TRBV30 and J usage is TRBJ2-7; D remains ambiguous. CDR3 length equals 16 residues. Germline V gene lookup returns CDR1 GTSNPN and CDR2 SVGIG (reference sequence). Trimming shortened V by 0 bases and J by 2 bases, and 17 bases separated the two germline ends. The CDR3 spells CAWSVDRVTRPYEQYF. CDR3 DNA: TGTGCCTGGAGTGTGGATCGGGTTACAAGGCCCTACGAGCAGTACTTC.

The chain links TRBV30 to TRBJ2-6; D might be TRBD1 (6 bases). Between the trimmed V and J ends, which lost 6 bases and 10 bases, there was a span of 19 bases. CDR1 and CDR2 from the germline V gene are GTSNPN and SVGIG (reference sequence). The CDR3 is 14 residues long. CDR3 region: CACPREQGVNVLTF. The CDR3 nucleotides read TGTGCCTGCCCGAGGGAACAGGGTGTAAACGTCCTGACTTTC.

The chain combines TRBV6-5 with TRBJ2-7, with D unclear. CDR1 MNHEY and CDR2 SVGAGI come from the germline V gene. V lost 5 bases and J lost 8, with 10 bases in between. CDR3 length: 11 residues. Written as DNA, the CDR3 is TGTGCCAGCAGTAAAACATGGCAGCAGTACTTC. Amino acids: CASSKTWQQYF.

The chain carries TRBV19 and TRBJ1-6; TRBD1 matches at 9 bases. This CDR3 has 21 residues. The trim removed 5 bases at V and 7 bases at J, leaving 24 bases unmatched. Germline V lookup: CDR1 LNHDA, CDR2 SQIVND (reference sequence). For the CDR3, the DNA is TGTGCCAGTAGTGCCCGTTTACCGGGACAGGGTTTGAGCGTCCTCAATTCACCCCTCCACTTT. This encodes CASSARLPGQGLSVLNSPLHF. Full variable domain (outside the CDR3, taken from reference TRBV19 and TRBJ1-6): DGGITQSPKYLFRKEGQNVTLSCEQNLNHDAMYWYRQDPGQGLRLIYYSQIVNDFQKGDIAEGYSVSREKKESFPLTVTSAQKNPTAFYLCASSARLPGQGLSVLNSPLHFGNGTRLTVT.

Here the CDR3 DNA reads TGTGCCAGCAGCCCGCTCACTAGCGGGACCCTAAATGAGCAGTTCTTC. This encodes CASSPLTSGTLNEQFF. The chain links TRBV3-1 (or the pseudogene TRBV3-2) to TRBJ2-1, with 10 bases fitting TRBD2. The CDR3 contains 16 residues. Germline values: CDR1 LGHDT, CDR2 YNNKEL (reference sequence). V lost 4 bases and J lost 7; bases outside the gene matches: 10.